Shown below are 6 T cell receptor beta chains from a single sample sequenced in a study of blood T cell repertoires in COVID-19. Method: immunoSEQ multiplex PCR; TCRdb's copy keeps in-frame clones and lacks some. The sample gives 220,000 or so clones, just over 85% of which show up once; 14% to 15% is in the top ten. Sequencing was carried out using PBMCs or T cells enriched from blood (not recorded which). The receptors stem from a woman between 50 and 59 years old with acute COVID-19.

This clone is a singleton in its sample. CDR3 nucleotides: TGTGCCAGCAGCTTAGGTCTGGGGGCAGATGGCTACACCTTC. Its protein is CASSLGLGADGYTF. The chain is built from TRBV11-1 and TRBJ1-2; weak D call: TRBD1 (6 bases). The CDR3 runs 14 residues. In germline, CDR1 is SGHAT, CDR2 FQDESV (reference sequence). The V end was cut by 1 base, the J end by 6 bases, with 12 bases between.

The V gene is TRBV9, the J gene TRBJ2-1; 7 nucleotides align to TRBD2. The CDR3 contains 15 residues. Germline CDR1 reads SGDLS; CDR2 reads YYNGEE. Unmatched junction bases numbered 2, after V lost 0 bases and J lost 2 bases. CDR3 DNA: TGTGCCAGCAGCGTAGACCTAGCGGCCTACAATGAGCAGTTCTTC. Translation: CASSVDLAAYNEQFF.

The V call is TRBV2, the J call TRBJ2-2; unclear D gene. Germline V gives CDR1 SNHLY, CDR2 FYNNEI. The V gene lost 7 bases and the J gene lost 4 bases, with 13 bases spanning the gap. This CDR3 spans 14 amino acids. CDR3 loop: CASTGNTPTGELFF. Written as DNA, the CDR3 is TGTGCCAGCACAGGCAATACACCCACCGGGGAGCTGTTTTTT.

This chain links TRBV28 with TRBJ2-5; 9 positions agree with TRBD1. Losses at the gene ends were 8 bases for V and 5 bases for J; bases not matched to a gene: 6. The CDR3 has 13 amino acids. Per the germline V gene, CDR1 is MDHEN and CDR2 is SYDVKM. CDR3 region: CASATGGFETQYF. As DNA, the CDR3 is TGTGCCAGCGCAACAGGGGGCTTTGAGACCCAGTACTTC.

CDR3 DNA: TGTGCCTGGAGTGGATGGTTAGTTGCTGAGCAGTTCTTC. It translates to CAWSGWLVAEQFF. V is TRBV30 and J is TRBJ2-1; D unclear. The germline gives CDR1 GTSNPN, CDR2 SVGIG (reference sequence). The V end lost 1 base, the J end lost 9 bases, and 13 bases lay between the germline ends. There are 13 residues in the CDR3.

This clone is a singleton in its sample. This chain links TRBV2 with TRBJ2-3; D remains ambiguous. The CDR3 contains 10 residues. Germline V lookup: CDR1 SNHLY, CDR2 FYNNEI. V was trimmed by 9 bases and J by 3 bases, leaving 4 bases between them. For the CDR3, the DNA is TGTGCCAGTGAGACAGATACGCAGTATTTT. This gives the protein CASETDTQYF.